This record concerns one TCR beta chain sequence. Its target is not known. Germline CDR1 is SGHTA and CDR2 is FQGNSA. J lost 7 bases, V lost 3 bases, and 4 bases had no gene match. The CDR3 is made up of 15 amino acids. The data were produced by immunoSEQ multiplex PCR, yet TCRdb's version contains in-frame clones alone and is incomplete. The data show approximately 77,000 clones, with 84% seen just once and 6.9% held by the top ten. This sample stems from a study of OX40 agonist ivuxolimab in advanced cancers. The overall study: Those enrolled were approximately 83% male, with a mean age of 60 years and ages from about 20 to 80. Points from the study as a whole: Circulating CD4+ and CD8+ T cells showed clonal expansion by week 6 at 0.1 to 3.0 mg/kg.

The sample in question was CD4+ or CD8+ T cells sorted from blood, obtained in a trial of the OX40 agonist ivuxolimab. The chain recombines TRBV7-2 with TRBJ1-5; 12 positions agree with TRBD1. This clonotype originated in an adult with an advanced solid tumor such as melanoma, head and neck, liver or kidney cancer. CDR3 region: CASSLGQGAYQPQHF. The CDR3 DNA is TGTGCCAGCAGCTTGGGACAGGGGGCTTACCAGCCCCAGCATTTT.